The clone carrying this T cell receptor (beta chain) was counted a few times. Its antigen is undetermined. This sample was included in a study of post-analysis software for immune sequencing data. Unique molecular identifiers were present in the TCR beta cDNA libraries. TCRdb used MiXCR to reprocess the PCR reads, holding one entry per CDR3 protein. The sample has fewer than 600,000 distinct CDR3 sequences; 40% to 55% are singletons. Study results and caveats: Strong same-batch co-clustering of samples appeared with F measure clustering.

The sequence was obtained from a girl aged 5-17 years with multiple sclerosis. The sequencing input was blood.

Here the CDR3 DNA reads TGCGCCAGCAGCCTTCTCGGGACAGCCTCCTACGAGCAGTACTTC. Encoded protein: CASSLLGTASYEQYF. The chain is built from TRBV4-1 and TRBJ2-4, with 7 positions matching TRBD1. The J call may not be correct, given that the DNA end is closer to TRBJ2-7. CDR1 MGHRA and CDR2 YSYEKL come from the germline V gene. The CDR3 totals 15 residues.